A single T cell receptor (beta chain) is shown here with its context. Germline loops: CDR1 SNHLY, CDR2 FYNNEI. This CDR3 has 12 residues. Trimming shortened V by 8 bases and J by 1 base, and 8 bases separated the two germline ends. As handled by the study authors: Amplification of reference gene primers was used by the study to estimate nucleated cell counts. Generated by immunoSEQ multiplex PCR, the TCRdb table keeps only in-frame clones and is missing some. V, J and clone size were drawn from that table, and D and trimming were deduced from the DNA. Among fewer than 450,000 clones listed, about 87% were seen once. The data are from a study of blood T cell repertoires in COVID-19. The wider study: T cells, B-cell-depleted T cells, or PBMCs supplied cDNA or gDNA.

In Seattle, patients joined the study during active infection and were tracked longitudinally. V is TRBV2 and J is TRBJ1-2; the D is unclear. The sequence came from a woman aged 45 to 65 with COVID-19, enrolled during active disease. The sequenced material came from peripheral blood. CDR3 DNA sequence: TGTGCCAGCGACTATCGTAACTATGGCTACACCTTC. This encodes CASDYRNYGYTF.